This record looks at one T cell receptor (beta chain) sequence and its context. These data originate in a study of blood T cell repertoires in COVID-19. Study at large: Samples of COVID-19 (acute and convalescent) were obtained from the United States, Italy and Spain. T cells, B-cell-depleted T cells, or PBMCs supplied cDNA or gDNA.

Seattle researchers signed up patients amid active infection and tracked them longitudinally. Clones were read by immunoSEQ multiplex PCR, and TCRdb kept only the in-frame ones, dropping some. The sample holds over 200,000 clones, under 85% seen once. The TCR originated in an elderly woman with COVID-19, enrolled during active disease. Material for sequencing was peripheral blood.

The CDR3 DNA follows: TGTGCCAGCACCTCTACTAGCGGGCCAGATACGCAGTATTTT. Encoded protein: CASTSTSGPDTQYF. The rearrangement links TRBV5-5 to TRBJ2-3, with 9 bases aligning to TRBD2. Per germline, CDR1 SGHKS and CDR2 YYEKEE (reference sequence). Trimming at V came to 6 bases and at J to 4 bases, leaving 6 bases not matched to a gene. The CDR3 has 14 amino acids.